The sample holds a few counts of the clone carrying this TCR beta chain. Its cognate antigen is unknown. This CDR3 has 14 amino acids. V was trimmed by 4 bases and J by 2 bases, leaving 11 bases between them. Looked up from germline, CDR1 is SGHNT and CDR2 is YENEEA. These data belong to a study of T cells in localized non-small cell lung cancer. General study results and limits: Overall survival was longer when the density of T cells in the blood was higher. Uninvolved adjacent lung showed the highest T cell clonality, exceeding tumor. Sequencing was restricted to one tumor region; therefore, heterogeneity remains possible. Among the top 100 tumor clones, a median about 57 appeared in adjacent lung.

Clones were sequenced by immunoSEQ multiplex PCR, and TCRdb holds only the in-frame ones, with some missing. This sample has about 3,000 clones, with around 22% found just once. The rearrangement links TRBV11-3 to TRBJ2-5; weak D call: TRBD2 (6 bases). This clonotype originated in a female donor older than 55 with stage I lung adenocarcinoma. The sequenced sample was lung tumor tissue, obtained before any cancer treatment. DNA for the CDR3: TGTGCCAGCAGCTCCGGGACTCTACAAGAGACCCAGTACTTC. It is translated as CASSSGTLQETQYF.